A single sample is the source of the 9 T cell receptor beta chains below, sequenced in a study of Ad26.COV2.S vaccination and SARS-CoV-2 variants (dated by TCRdb to the early 2020s). The library relied on the immunoSEQ multiplex PCR assay. TCRdb holds this immuneACCESS table with in-frame rearrangements only. Some clones are missing; in checked studies, unresolved V genes explain under half, and the rest has no known cause. The sample yields 350,000 to 450,000 clones; roughly 85% were counted once. The top ten clones comprise 3.3% of the sample. Read against the paper, the sample's treatment or condition label means: about 20 received Ad26.COV2.S at low or high dose, single or two shots; roughly 5 received placebo; per-sample allocation not given. Repertoires of vaccine and placebo recipients were sequenced from samples taken on day 63 after the first injection. Material: peripheral blood, obtained in a trial of Ad26.COV2.S vaccine versus placebo. The origin of the receptors is a person between 18 and 65 years old who received the Ad26.COV2.S COVID-19 vaccine or a placebo.

This rearrangement joins TRBV5-1 to TRBJ2-3; 11 positions match TRBD2. Germline V gene lookup returns CDR1 SGHRS and CDR2 YFSETQ. The V gene end was trimmed by 5 bases and the J gene end by 5 bases; junction bases not matched to a gene: 4. The CDR3 spans 14 residues. The chain's CDR3 is CASSLAGGGDTQYF. The CDR3 DNA reads TGCGCCAGCAGTCTAGCGGGGGGAGGAGATACGCAGTATTTT.

The CDR3 reads CASSLAQGSNEKLFF. The CDR3 nucleotides are TGTGCCAGCAGCTTAGCACAGGGATCTAATGAAAAACTGTTTTTT. The V and J genes are TRBV7-9 and TRBJ1-4, with D tentatively TRBD1 (6 bases). The CDR3 is made up of 15 amino acids. The germline gives CDR1 SEHNR, CDR2 FQNEAQ (reference sequence). Trimming removed 0 bases from V and 3 bases from J, with 8 bases in between. The complete variable domain, with remaining parts taken from reference TRBV7-9 and TRBJ1-4, reads DTGVSQNPRHKITKRGQNVTFRCDPISEHNRLYWYRQTLGQGPEFLTYFQNEAQLEKSRLLSDRFSAERPKGSFSTLEIQRTEQGDSAMYLCASSLAQGSNEKLFFGSGTQLSVL.

The chain joins TRBV2 to TRBJ1-2; perhaps TRBD1 as D (5 bases). Per the germline V gene, CDR1 is SNHLY and CDR2 is FYNNEI. V gave up 1 base and J gave up 0 bases, with 12 bases separating them. This CDR3 has 16 residues. The CDR3 sequence is CASSEVVGGANYGYTF. As DNA, the CDR3 is TGTGCCAGCAGTGAAGTAGTCGGAGGGGCTAACTATGGCTACACCTTC.

The chain recombines TRBV2 with TRBJ2-7; D unresolved. CDR1 is SNHLY, CDR2 FYNNEI, per germline. The V end was cut by 6 bases, the J end by 6 bases, with 15 bases between. The CDR3 has 13 residues. The CDR3 DNA follows: TGTGCCAGCAGGACCGGGTCCCCTTCCGAGCAGTACTTC. Its translation: CASRTGSPSEQYF.

The rearrangement links TRBV3-1 (or the pseudogene TRBV3-2) to TRBJ1-1, with unresolved D. Germline CDR1 is LGHDT and CDR2 is YNNKEL (reference sequence). Between the trimmed V and J ends, which lost 3 bases and 2 bases, there was a span of 7 bases. This CDR3 is built from 13 residues. The CDR3 protein is CASSQNRNTEAFF. CDR3 DNA: TGTGCCAGCAGCCAGAACAGAAACACTGAAGCTTTCTTT.

This clone was counted between two and nine times. J is TRBJ2-7 and V is TRBV27, with 7 nucleotides matching TRBD1. Germline CDR1 reads MNHEY; CDR2 reads SMNVEV (reference sequence). After removal of 0 bases from V and 10 bases from J, the junction contained 15 bases not matched to a gene. CDR3 length equals 16 residues. This CDR3 is CASSLSTGQLHRNQYF. The CDR3 DNA reads as TGTGCCAGCAGTTTATCAACGGGACAGCTACACCGAAACCAGTACTTC.

Only one count was recorded for this clone. V is TRBV5-6 and J is TRBJ2-3; 9 nucleotides agree with TRBD2. Germline V gives CDR1 SGHDT, CDR2 YYEEEE. V shed 5 bases, J shed 1 base, and the junction held 5 bases outside the gene matches. The CDR3 is made up of 15 amino acids. CDR3 DNA: TGTGCCAGCAGGGAGGCGGGAGGGGGCACAGATACGCAGTATTTT. It yields the protein CASREAGGGTDTQYF.

The genes are TRBV5-3 and TRBJ1-2; D unclear. TRBV5-3 is an open reading frame whose function is uncertain. Between the trimmed V and J ends, which lost 0 bases and 8 bases, there was a span of 26 bases. CDR3 length equals 18 residues. The CDR3 protein is CARSLEVVVPAYSGGYTF. The CDR3 DNA reads TGTGCCAGAAGCTTGGAGGTGGTGGTCCCCGCCTACTCGGGGGGCTACACCTTC.

The gene calls are TRBV11-3 and TRBJ2-3; TRBD2 might be the D (5 bases). Trimming stripped 2 bases from V and 5 bases from J, with 14 bases between. The CDR3 runs to 15 residues. Germline CDR1 is SGHNT and CDR2 is YENEEA. The CDR3 nucleotides are TGTGCCAGCAGCTTAAACGGGGTCCCACTAGATACGCAGTATTTT. Its translation is CASSLNGVPLDTQYF. The full variable domain, its missing parts supplied by reference TRBV11-3 and TRBJ2-3, is EAGVVQSPRYKIIEKKQPVAFWCNPISGHNTLYWYLQNLGQGPELLIRYENEEAVDDSQLPKDRFSAERLKGVDSTLKIQPAELGDSAVYLCASSLNGVPLDTQYFGPGTRLTVL.